Below are 21 T cell receptor beta chains sequenced from a single sample in a study of blood T cell repertoires in COVID-19. Sequencing used immunoSEQ multiplex PCR; TCRdb keeps in-frame clones, though not all of them. This sample has about 140,000 clones; almost 85% occur once, and the top ten carry 2.5% to 3.5%. Sequenced sample: peripheral blood. Receptor source: a middle-aged man with acute or convalescent COVID-19.

About this clone itself: The identical CDR3 is also encoded by other nucleotide sequences in the sample. The rearrangement uses TRBV6-1 and TRBJ1-6; tentative D call: TRBD1 (6 bases). This CDR3 contains 15 residues. Deletions cut 1 base from V and 7 bases from J, with 11 bases between. CDR1 is MNHNS, CDR2 SASEGT, per germline. CDR3 in DNA: TGTGCCAGCAGTGAAGTTGGCAGGGGCAATTCACCCCTCCACTTT. Its protein product is CASSEVGRGNSPLHF.

The chain combines TRBV5-4 with TRBJ1-2; TRBD1 aligns across 9 bases. J was trimmed by 1 base and V by 0 bases; bases with no gene match: 10. Germline lookup yields CDR1 SGHNT and CDR2 YYREEE (reference sequence). CDR3 size: 18 residues. CDR3 sequence: CASSLGRDREHFNYGYTF. The CDR3 region has the DNA TGTGCCAGCAGCTTGGGCCGGGACAGGGAACATTTTAACTATGGCTACACCTTC. The whole variable domain, remainder taken from reference TRBV5-4 and TRBJ1-2, is ETGVTQSPTHLIKTRGQQVTLRCSSQSGHNTVSWYQQALGQGPQFIFQYYREEENGRGNFPPRFSGLQFPNYSSELNVNALELDDSALYLCASSLGRDREHFNYGYTFGSGTRLTVV.

J is TRBJ1-1 and V is TRBV11-2; no definite D call. Trimming cost V 2 bases and J 10 bases, with 11 bases left between them. From germline, CDR1 is SGHAT and CDR2 FQNNGV. CDR3 length equals 12 residues. The CDR3 here is CASSLRGTGAFF. The CDR3 DNA sequence: TGTGCCAGCAGCTTACGAGGCACGGGAGCTTTCTTT.

This sequence joins TRBV5-4 and TRBJ2-1; 8 bases are shared with TRBD1. This CDR3 is built from 16 residues. V dropped 0 bases and J dropped 9; count of bases not matched to a gene: 11. CDR1 is SGHNT and CDR2 is YYREEE in the germline V gene (reference sequence). In DNA form, the CDR3 reads TGTGCCAGCAGCTTGGGGTTGCAGGGGGCAGGAGGTGAGCAGTTCTTC. Encoded protein: CASSLGLQGAGGEQFF.

This chain links TRBV6-4 with TRBJ1-2; TRBD1 might be the D (6 bases). Deletions cut 6 bases from V and 6 bases from J, with 17 bases between. Germline CDR1 is MRHNA and CDR2 is SNTAGT. The CDR3 has 14 residues. CDR3: CASSPTGTSDGYTF. In nucleotides, the CDR3 is TGTGCCAGCAGCCCCACCGGGACATCGGATGGCTACACCTTC.

The chain combines TRBV5-1 with TRBJ2-3, with a possible D match to TRBD2 (6 bases). Germline CDR1 SGHRS, CDR2 YFSETQ. The CDR3 spans 14 residues. V shed 0 bases and J shed 6 bases, with 11 bases lying between them. The DNA for the CDR3 is TGCGCCAGCAGCTTGGGCGGGATCTCGGATACGCAGTATTTT. Amino acids: CASSLGGISDTQYF.

This chain uses TRBV7-8 with TRBJ2-5; D gene unclear. This CDR3 is 11 amino acids long. Germline V gives CDR1 SGHVS, CDR2 FQNEAQ. Trimming removed 1 base at V and 8 bases at J, with 5 bases between. The CDR3 DNA follows: TGTGCCAGCAGCTTAGAGCGAACCCAGTACTTC. This sequence encodes CASSLERTQYF.

This clone was counted only a few times. The rearrangement links TRBV10-2 to TRBJ1-1; 12 bases line up with TRBD1. This CDR3 has 17 amino acids. Germline-derived CDR1 and CDR2 are WSHSY and SAAADI. J gave up 4 bases and V 3 bases, and 9 bases lay outside the gene matches. Here the CDR3 reads CASSDQKGTGGGTEAFF. The CDR3 DNA is TGCGCCAGCAGTGACCAAAAAGGGACAGGGGGCGGCACTGAAGCTTTCTTT.

This clone has just a few counts. V gene TRBV9 combines with J gene TRBJ1-1, with TRBD1 matching 7 bases. V shed 3 bases, J shed 4 bases, and the junction held 15 bases outside the gene matches. Per the germline V gene, CDR1 is SGDLS and CDR2 is YYNGEE. CDR3 length: 17 residues. CDR3 nucleotides: TGTGCCAGCAGCGCGCAGGGGGTGAGAGGGGTGGGCACTGAAGCTTTCTTT. This sequence encodes CASSAQGVRGVGTEAFF.

This clone turned up a few times. CDR3 amino acids: CASSISDRNTEAFF. The CDR3, as DNA: TGTGCCAGCAGCATAAGTGACAGGAACACTGAAGCTTTCTTT. V is TRBV7-2 and J is TRBJ1-1; the D gene is possibly TRBD1 (5 bases). Trimming took 5 bases from V and 1 from J, leaving 11 bases between them. From germline, CDR1 is SGHTA and CDR2 FQGNSA. CDR3 length: 14 amino acids. Variable domain in full (rest from reference TRBV7-2 and TRBJ1-1): GAGVSQSPSNKVTEKGKDVELRCDPISGHTALYWYRQSLGQGLEFLIYFQGNSAPDKSGLPSDRFSAERTGGSVSTLTIQRTQQEDSAVYLCASSISDRNTEAFFGQGTRLTVV.

The chain joins TRBV7-9 to TRBJ1-2, with D maybe TRBD1 (6 bases). Per germline, CDR1 SEHNR and CDR2 FQNEAQ (reference sequence). The CDR3 has 14 residues. Trimming cost V 5 bases and J 6 bases, with 16 bases left between them. This CDR3 reads CASSLDRRLNGYTF. CDR3 sequence (DNA): TGTGCCAGCAGCCTAGACAGGCGGCTCAATGGCTACACCTTC.

J is TRBJ2-1 and V is TRBV29-1, with 11 positions matching TRBD2. V dropped 0 bases and J dropped 6; count of bases not matched to a gene: 7. CDR1 and CDR2 from the germline V gene are SQVTM and ANQGSEA. The CDR3 consists of 16 residues. The CDR3 reads CSVEELAGGLRNEQFF. The DNA of the CDR3 is TGCAGCGTTGAAGAGTTAGCGGGAGGGCTTCGCAATGAGCAGTTCTTC.

The rearrangement links TRBV5-1 to TRBJ2-2; a possible D gene is TRBD1 (5 bases). The CDR3 has 15 residues. Germline lookup yields CDR1 SGHRS and CDR2 YFSETQ. Between the trimmed V and J ends, which lost 4 bases and 7 bases, there was a span of 17 bases. CDR3 DNA sequence: TGCGCCAGCAGCGCCCTCCAGGGAAAGATCGGGGAGCTGTTTTTT. This gives the protein CASSALQGKIGELFF.

V usage is TRBV5-4 and J usage is TRBJ2-7; the match to TRBD2 covers 7 bases. The V gene's germline CDR1 is SGHNT and CDR2 YYREEE (reference sequence). This CDR3 has 14 residues. J was trimmed by 2 bases and V by 1 base; bases with no gene match: 3. This chain's CDR3 is CASSLRAGTYEQYF. Here the CDR3 DNA reads TGTGCCAGCAGCTTGAGAGCGGGGACCTACGAGCAGTACTTC. The full variable domain, with the rest looked up from reference TRBV5-4 and TRBJ2-7, is ETGVTQSPTHLIKTRGQQVTLRCSSQSGHNTVSWYQQALGQGPQFIFQYYREEENGRGNFPPRFSGLQFPNYSSELNVNALELDDSALYLCASSLRAGTYEQYFGPGTRLTVT.

The chain employs TRBV27 and TRBJ2-7; possible D gene TRBD1, 5 bases. With 5 bases removed from V and 6 bases from J, the gap between germline ends came to 17 bases. Germline CDR1 is MNHEY and CDR2 is SMNVEV (reference sequence). This CDR3 is 14 amino acids long. The CDR3 is CASSTWTQPVEQYF. DNA of the CDR3: TGTGCCAGCAGTACCTGGACACAGCCCGTCGAGCAGTACTTC.

The chain has TRBV14 and TRBJ1-1; D gene uncertain. Germline CDR1 reads SGHDN; CDR2 reads FVKESK. The CDR3 covers 13 residues. Trimming removed 5 bases from V and 6 bases from J, with 13 bases in between. The chain's CDR3 is CASSYYTLAEAFF. In nucleotides, the CDR3 is TGTGCCAGCAGCTACTATACATTAGCTGAAGCTTTCTTT. Looking up the rest from reference TRBV14 and TRBJ1-1 gives the full variable domain: EAGVTQFPSHSVIEKGQTVTLRCDPISGHDNLYWYRRVMGKEIKFLLHFVKESKQDESGMPNNRFLAERTGGTYSTLKVQPAELEDSGVYFCASSYYTLAEAFFGQGTRLTVV.

The genes are TRBV6-5 and TRBJ1-1; 7 bases are a match to TRBD1. J gave up 5 bases and V 6 bases, and 9 bases lay outside the gene matches. The CDR3 runs 14 residues. Germline-derived CDR1 and CDR2 are MNHEY and SVGAGI. The CDR3 region is CASRPTGRKTEAFF. The CDR3 DNA reads TGTGCCAGCAGGCCGACAGGGAGGAAGACTGAAGCTTTCTTT.

This clone has a handful of counts. The chain couples TRBV24-1 to TRBJ1-3; D not certain. Trimming shortened V by 6 bases and J by 0 bases, and 8 bases separated the two germline ends. CDR1 KGHDR and CDR2 SFDVKD come from the germline V gene. The CDR3 totals 14 residues. The CDR3 sequence: CATSTWSSGNTIYF. The CDR3 bases are TGTGCCACCAGTACTTGGAGCTCTGGAAACACCATATATTTT.

The V call is TRBV18, the J call TRBJ1-1; 12 positions agree with TRBD1. J was trimmed by 6 bases and V by 4 bases; bases with no gene match: 3. The germline gives CDR1 KGHSH, CDR2 LQKENI. This CDR3 spans 14 amino acids. CDR3 coding DNA: TGTGCCAGCTCACAGGGACAGGGGGCTGCTGAAGCTTTCTTT. Translating gives CASSQGQGAAEAFF.

The chain joins TRBV27 to TRBJ2-7; 7 nucleotides line up with TRBD1. CDR1 is MNHEY, CDR2 SMNVEV, per germline (reference sequence). CDR3 size: 14 residues. The V gene end was trimmed by 5 bases and the J gene end by 4 bases; junction bases not matched to a gene: 8. The CDR3 region is CASSPGQAGYEQYF. CDR3 nucleotides: TGTGCCAGCAGTCCCGGACAGGCTGGGTACGAGCAGTACTTC.

On this clone: Other nucleotide sequences in the sample specify the same CDR3. The V call is TRBV14, the J call TRBJ1-2; D uncertain. V dropped 2 bases and J dropped 1 base, with 5 bases sitting between them. CDR1 is SGHDN, CDR2 FVKESK, per germline. There are 13 residues in the CDR3. CDR3 sequence reads: CASSQSRNYGYTF. DNA for the CDR3: TGTGCCAGCAGCCAATCCCGTAACTATGGCTACACCTTC.